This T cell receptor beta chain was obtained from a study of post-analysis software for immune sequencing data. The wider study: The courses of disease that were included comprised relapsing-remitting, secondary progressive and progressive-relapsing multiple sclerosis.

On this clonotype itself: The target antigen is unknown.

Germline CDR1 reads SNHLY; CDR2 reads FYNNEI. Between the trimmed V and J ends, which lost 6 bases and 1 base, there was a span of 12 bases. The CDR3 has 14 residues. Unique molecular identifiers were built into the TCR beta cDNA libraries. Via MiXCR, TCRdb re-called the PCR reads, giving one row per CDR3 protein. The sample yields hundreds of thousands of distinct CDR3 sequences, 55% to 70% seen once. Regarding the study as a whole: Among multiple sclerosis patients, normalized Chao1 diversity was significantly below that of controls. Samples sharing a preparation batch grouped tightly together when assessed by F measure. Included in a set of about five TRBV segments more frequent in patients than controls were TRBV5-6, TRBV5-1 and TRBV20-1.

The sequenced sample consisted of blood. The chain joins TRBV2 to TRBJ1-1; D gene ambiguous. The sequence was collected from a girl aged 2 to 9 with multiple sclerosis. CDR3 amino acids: CASRSRRSNTEAFF. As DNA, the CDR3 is TGTGCCAGCAGGTCACGGCGGTCGAACACTGAAGCTTTCTTT. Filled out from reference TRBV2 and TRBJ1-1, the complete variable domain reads EPEVTQTPSHQVTQMGQEVILRCVPISNHLYFYWYRQILGQKVEFLVSFYNNEISEKSEIFDDQFSVERPDGSNFTLKIRSTKLEDSAMYFCASRSRRSNTEAFFGQGTRLTVV.